Shown below are 17 T cell receptor beta chains from a single sample sequenced in a study of blood T cell repertoires in COVID-19. Profiled with immunoSEQ multiplex PCR; TCRdb holds only in-frame clones, not every one. The sample consists of about 74,000 clones, approximately 90% of them appearing once. Input material: peripheral blood. These receptors came from a man aged 45-65 years with COVID-19, enrolled during active disease.

The rearrangement links TRBV28 to TRBJ1-1, with TRBD1 identical over 7 bases. V dropped 2 bases and J dropped 5; count of bases not matched to a gene: 5. Germline CDR1 MDHEN, CDR2 SYDVKM. This CDR3 has 14 amino acids. Here the CDR3 DNA reads TGTGCCAGCAGTTTAAGGAGGGGGCTGACTGAAGCTTTCTTT. It translates to CASSLRRGLTEAFF.

The chain has TRBV18 and TRBJ1-6, with 7 bases matching TRBD1. Germline values: CDR1 KGHSH, CDR2 LQKENI. V gave up 3 bases and J gave up 5 bases; unmatched junction bases: 10. The length of the CDR3 is 17 residues. The CDR3 DNA reads as TGTGCCAGCTCACCTTCCCAACCGGACAGGAATAATTCACCCCTCCACTTT. Translating gives CASSPSQPDRNNSPLHF.

V gene TRBV7-3 combines with J gene TRBJ2-1, with D possibly TRBD2 on 5 matching bases. CDR3 size: 15 residues. The germline V gene has CDR1 SGHTA and CDR2 FQGTGA. Trimming pared 1 base from V and 2 bases from J, leaving 9 bases between. The CDR3 is CASSLSGSAYNEQFF. The CDR3 DNA sequence: TGTGCCAGCAGCTTAAGTGGGAGCGCCTACAATGAGCAGTTCTTC.

This chain links TRBV9 with TRBJ2-5; D perhaps matches TRBD2 (5 bases). The CDR3 is 13 amino acids. The germline gives CDR1 SGDLS, CDR2 YYNGEE. V was trimmed by 3 bases and J by 5 bases, leaving 11 bases between them. The CDR3 region is CASSARGWETQYF. Here the CDR3 DNA reads TGTGCCAGCAGCGCGAGAGGGTGGGAGACCCAGTACTTC. The full variable domain, rest sourced from reference TRBV9 and TRBJ2-5, is DSGVTQTPKHLITATGQRVTLRCSPRSGDLSVYWYQQSLDQGLQFLIQYYNGEERAKGNILERFSAQQFPDLHSELNLSSLELGDSALYFCASSARGWETQYFGPGTRLLVL.

The chain links TRBV5-4 to TRBJ1-4; 9 bases align to TRBD1. V lost 4 bases and J lost 10; bases outside the gene matches: 11. This CDR3 is built from 15 residues. Germline CDR1 and CDR2: SGHNT and YYREEE (reference sequence). The CDR3 nucleotides are TGTGCCAGCAGCCCGGAACAGGGGGCGCTTGGAAAACTGTTTTTT. It translates to CASSPEQGALGKLFF.

This chain links TRBV30 with TRBJ1-2; tentatively, D is TRBD1 (6 bases). The V end was cut by 3 bases, the J end by 4 bases, with 9 bases between. The CDR3 totals 12 residues. In germline, CDR1 is GTSNPN, CDR2 SVGIG (reference sequence). CDR3 residues: CAWSRGSYGYTF. In DNA form, the CDR3 reads TGTGCCTGGAGCAGGGGAAGCTATGGCTACACCTTC.

This rearrangement joins TRBV6-6 to TRBJ2-5; D unresolved. The V end lost 8 bases, the J end lost 2 bases, and 9 bases lay between the germline ends. Germline-derived CDR1 and CDR2 are MNHNY and SVGAGI (reference sequence). The CDR3 is 12 residues long. The CDR3 spells CASESGQETQYF. CDR3 sequence (DNA): TGTGCCAGCGAATCAGGACAAGAGACCCAGTACTTC.

J is TRBJ2-7 and V is TRBV6-1, with D tentatively TRBD2 (6 bases). Germline lookup yields CDR1 MNHNS and CDR2 SASEGT. V lost 2 bases and J lost 3, with 11 bases in between. The CDR3 has 14 amino acids. CDR3 sequence reads: CASSERGGNYEQYF. CDR3 nucleotides: TGTGCCAGCAGTGAAAGGGGCGGGAACTACGAGCAGTACTTC.

The chain combines TRBV7-6 with TRBJ2-3; the match to TRBD2 covers 10 bases. Germline loops: CDR1 SGHVS, CDR2 FNYEAQ. This CDR3 is built from 17 residues. Germline trimming cut 5 bases from V and 2 bases from J; bases unmatched to any gene: 10. DNA for the CDR3: TGTGCCAGCAGCCCTCCCCTAGCGGGAGCGGTCACAGATACGCAGTATTTT. Protein sequence: CASSPPLAGAVTDTQYF.

The chain is built from TRBV2 and TRBJ2-2, with unresolved D. Germline assignment: CDR1 SNHLY and CDR2 FYNNEI. V lost 8 bases to trimming and J lost 3 bases, with 7 bases between them. This CDR3 contains 12 residues. The CDR3 DNA sequence: TGTGCCAGCCACTACCACACCGGGGAGCTGTTTTTT. As protein: CASHYHTGELFF.

The chain links TRBV5-4 to TRBJ1-2; TRBD1 is a possible D gene (5 bases). V lost 1 base to trimming and J lost 4 bases, with 20 bases between them. CDR1 and CDR2 (germline): SGHNT, YYREEE (reference sequence). CDR3 length equals 17 residues. In DNA, the CDR3 is TGTGCCAGCAGCTTGCCCACCCACGGGGGGGGTGGCTATGGCTACACCTTC. This codes for CASSLPTHGGGGYGYTF.

V gene TRBV4-2 combines with J gene TRBJ2-6; TRBD1 might be the D (6 bases). The CDR3 spans 17 residues. Germline V lookup: CDR1 LGHNA, CDR2 YNFKEQ. V was cut by 1 base and J by 0 bases, with 10 bases left in between. The CDR3 here is CASSQGQGPSGANVLTF. The CDR3 bases are TGTGCCAGCAGCCAAGGGCAGGGGCCCTCTGGGGCCAACGTCCTGACTTTC.

This sequence joins TRBV5-4 and TRBJ1-1; D is undetermined. The germline V gene encodes CDR1 SGHNT and CDR2 YYREEE (reference sequence). The CDR3 is 13 amino acids. Deletions cut 5 bases from V and 0 bases from J, with 8 bases between. The CDR3 protein is CASSQEMNTEAFF. CDR3 DNA sequence: TGTGCCAGCAGTCAAGAGATGAACACTGAAGCTTTCTTT.

The chain employs TRBV5-4 and TRBJ1-2; 8 bases fit TRBD1. The CDR3 spans 14 residues. The germline CDR1 and CDR2 sequences are SGHNT and YYREEE (reference sequence). Trimming took 0 bases from V and 5 from J; bases not matched to a gene: 3. The DNA of the CDR3 is TGTGCCAGCAGCTTGGGACAGGGGAGATATGGCTACACCTTC. It encodes CASSLGQGRYGYTF.

The chain combines TRBV27 with TRBJ2-2; 8 bases are a match to TRBD1. With 6 bases clipped from V and 6 bases from J, the junction kept 6 bases outside the gene matches. Germline V gives CDR1 MNHEY, CDR2 SMNVEV (reference sequence). There are 14 residues in the CDR3. The CDR3 protein is CASRLTGGAGELFF. CDR3 bases: TGTGCCAGCAGGTTAACAGGGGGAGCCGGGGAGCTGTTTTTT.

The chain uses TRBV7-2 and TRBJ1-1; the match to TRBD1 covers 7 bases. J gave up 3 bases and V 2 bases, and 0 bases lay outside the gene matches. The V gene's germline CDR1 is SGHTA and CDR2 FQGNSA. The CDR3 has 13 residues. CDR3 residues: CASSLTGDTEAFF. The CDR3 DNA is TGTGCCAGCAGCTTAACAGGGGACACTGAAGCTTTCTTT.

The rearrangement uses TRBV27 and TRBJ2-1; D is uncertain. CDR1 and CDR2 (germline): MNHEY, SMNVEV (reference sequence). V dropped 0 bases and J dropped 5 bases, with 5 bases sitting between them. This CDR3 spans 13 amino acids. The CDR3 is CASSLSSDNEQFF. The CDR3 DNA reads TGTGCCAGCAGTTTATCGTCGGACAATGAGCAGTTCTTC.